This record concerns one TCR beta chain sequence. The sample originates from a study of blood T cell repertoires in COVID-19. On the study more broadly: Collection of acute and convalescent COVID-19 samples took place in the United States, Italy and Spain. PBMCs, B-cell-depleted T cells, or T cells were the source of the cDNA or gDNA that made up the material.

With 0 bases removed from V and 7 bases from J, the gap between germline ends came to 9 bases. The CDR3 covers 13 residues. Germline V gene sequence: CDR1 SNHLY, CDR2 FYNNEI. Data came from immunoSEQ multiplex PCR; TCRdb stores just in-frame clones and leaves some out. The sample holds tens of thousands of clones, about 92% seen once. The source of this sequence is a man aged 45-60 years with acute or convalescent COVID-19. The gene calls are TRBV2 and TRBJ1-1; D ambiguous. The sample was peripheral blood. The CDR3 DNA is TGTGCCAGCAGTGAAGCCCGGGAGGATGAAGCTTTCTTT. It translates to CASSEAREDEAFF.